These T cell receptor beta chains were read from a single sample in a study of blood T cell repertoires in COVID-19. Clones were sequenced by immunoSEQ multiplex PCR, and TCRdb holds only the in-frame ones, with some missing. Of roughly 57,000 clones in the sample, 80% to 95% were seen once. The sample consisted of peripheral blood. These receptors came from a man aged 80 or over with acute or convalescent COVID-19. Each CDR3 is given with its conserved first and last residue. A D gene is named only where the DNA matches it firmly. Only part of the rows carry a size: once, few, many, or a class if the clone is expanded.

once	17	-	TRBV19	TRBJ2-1	TGTGCCAGTAGCCGGCCGGTGAGGGGGGGCTCCTACAATGAGCAGTTCTTC	CASSRPVRGGSYNEQFF
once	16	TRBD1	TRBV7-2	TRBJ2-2	TGTGCCAGCAGCCCTCAGGGGGCTTCGGACACCGGGGAGCTGTTTTTT	CASSPQGASDTGELFF
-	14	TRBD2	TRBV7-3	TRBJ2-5	TGTGCCAGCAGCTTGAACGGGGGGTCAGAGACCCAGTACTTC	CASSLNGGSETQYF
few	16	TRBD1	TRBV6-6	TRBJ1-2	TGTGCCAGCAGCAGGGACAGGGGGCCTGCTAACTATGGCTACACCTTC	CASSRDRGPANYGYTF
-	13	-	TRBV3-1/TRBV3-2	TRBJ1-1	TGTGCCAGCAGCCACCACACGGATCGGGGAACTTTCTTT	CASSHHTDRGTFF
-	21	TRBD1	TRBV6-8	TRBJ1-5	TGTGCCAGCAGTTCCCCCAGGGTGGTAGGACAGGACTTTTATAGCAATCAGCCCCAGCATTTT	CASSSPRVVGQDFYSNQPQHF
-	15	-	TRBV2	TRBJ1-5	TGTGCCAGCAGCCAAAAGTGGGGGGACAATCAGCCCCAGCATTTT	CASSQKWGDNQPQHF
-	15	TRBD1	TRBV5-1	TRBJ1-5	TGCGCCAGCAGCTTGTATGGGACAGATAATCAGCCCCAGCATTTT	CASSLYGTDNQPQHF
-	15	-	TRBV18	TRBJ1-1	TGTGCCAGCTCTCCCTATTTTAGACAGAACACTGAAGCTTTCTTT	CASSPYFRQNTEAFF
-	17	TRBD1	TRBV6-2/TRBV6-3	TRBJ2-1	TGTGCCAGCAGTTACTCAGTAGACAGGGTTATCGGCGATGAGCAGTTCTTC	CASSYSVDRVIGDEQFF
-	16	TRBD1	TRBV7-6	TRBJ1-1	TGTGCCAGCAGCTCCACGGGACAGGGTACGAACACTGAAGCTTTCTTT	CASSSTGQGTNTEAFF
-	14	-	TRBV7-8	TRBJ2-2	TGTGCCAGCAGCGGCGGGGCAAGCACCGGGGAGCTGTTTTTT	CASSGGASTGELFF
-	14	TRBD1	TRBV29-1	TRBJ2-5	TGCAGCGCCGATAGGGGACAGTCCGTCGGGACCCAGTACTTC	CSADRGQSVGTQYF
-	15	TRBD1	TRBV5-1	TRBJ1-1	TGCGCCAGCAGCCCGGGACAGGGGGTAGGAACTGAAGCTTTCTTT	CASSPGQGVGTEAFF
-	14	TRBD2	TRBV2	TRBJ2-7	TGTGCCAGCAGTGAACCGGGACTAGGAGGCGAGCAGTACTTC	CASSEPGLGGEQYF
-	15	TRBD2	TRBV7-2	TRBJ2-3	TGTGCCAGCAGCTTCGGACTAGCGGGTACAGATACGCAGTATTTT	CASSFGLAGTDTQYF
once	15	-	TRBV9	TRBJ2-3	TGTGCCAGCAGCCTGAGGCAGGGAACGGGAGATACGCAGTATTTT	CASSLRQGTGDTQYF
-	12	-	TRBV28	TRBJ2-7	TGTGCCAGCACGGGGTATCCCTACGAGCAGTACTTC	CASTGYPYEQYF
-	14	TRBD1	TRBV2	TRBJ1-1	TGTGCCAGCACATCGGGACAGGGATGGACTGAAGCTTTCTTT	CASTSGQGWTEAFF
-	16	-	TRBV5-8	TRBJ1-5	TGTGCCAGCAGCTTCTTCCGACAGGACCTGGACCAGCCCCAGCATTTT	CASSFFRQDLDQPQHF
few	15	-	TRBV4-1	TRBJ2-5	TGCGCCAGCAGTATAAACGGGTCTCCTCAAGAGACCCAGTACTTC	CASSINGSPQETQYF
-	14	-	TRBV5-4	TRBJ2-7	TGTGCCAGCAGCCCCCCGGGGGTCCCCTACGAGCAGTACTTC	CASSPPGVPYEQYF
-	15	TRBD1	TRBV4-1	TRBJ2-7	TGCGCCAGCAGCCACCGGGACAGGCAACTCTACGAGCAGTACTTC	CASSHRDRQLYEQYF
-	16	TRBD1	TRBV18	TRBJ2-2	TGTGCCAGCTCACCTTTGGACAGGGGGCTATCCGGGGAGCTGTTTTTT	CASSPLDRGLSGELFF
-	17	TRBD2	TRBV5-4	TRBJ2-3	TGTGCCAGCAGCTCGACGCTAGCGGGGGGCTACACACGTACGCAGTATTTT	CASSSTLAGGYTRTQYF
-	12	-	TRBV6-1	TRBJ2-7	TGTGCCAGCAGTGAGAGGGCATACGAGCAGTACTTC	CASSERAYEQYF
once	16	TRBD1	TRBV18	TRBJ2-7	TGTGCCAGCTCACCAACGCCGGGACAGAGCTCCTACGAGCAGTACTTC	CASSPTPGQSSYEQYF
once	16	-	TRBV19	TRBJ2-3	TGTGCCAGTAGTCCTTATACAGCGGCGAGCACAGATACGCAGTATTTT	CASSPYTAASTDTQYF
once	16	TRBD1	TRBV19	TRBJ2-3	TGTGCCAGTAGCTCGCTGGGGACAGGGTCAGCAGATACGCAGTATTTT	CASSSLGTGSADTQYF
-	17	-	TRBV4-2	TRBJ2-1	TGTGCCAGCAGCCAAGGAGGGGGGGCCCGGACTTACAATGAGCAGTTCTTC	CASSQGGGARTYNEQFF
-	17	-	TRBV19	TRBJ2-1	TGTGCCAGTAGTACCACGGGACAATCTCGCTCCTACAATGAGCAGTTCTTC	CASSTTGQSRSYNEQFF
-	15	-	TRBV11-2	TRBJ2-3	TGTGCCAGCAGCTTAAATCCTGGAGTTCCAGATACGCAGTATTTT	CASSLNPGVPDTQYF
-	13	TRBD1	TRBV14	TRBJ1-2	TGTGCCAGCAGCCCGGACAGGGGGGGTGGCTACACCTTC	CASSPDRGGGYTF
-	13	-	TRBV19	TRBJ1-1	TGTGCCAGTAGTCCCTGGGACATCTCTGAAGCTTTCTTT	CASSPWDISEAFF
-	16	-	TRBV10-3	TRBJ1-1	TGTGCCATCAGTACCACAACGGGGGGCCTGAACACTGAAGCTTTCTTT	CAISTTTGGLNTEAFF
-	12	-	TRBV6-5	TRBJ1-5	TGTGCCAGCATGGAGGGTGATCAGCCCCAGCATTTT	CASMEGDQPQHF
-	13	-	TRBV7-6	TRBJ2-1	TGTGCCAGCAGCTTAGTAAGAGGGAATGAGCAGTTCTTC	CASSLVRGNEQFF
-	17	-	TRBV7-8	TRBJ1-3	TGTGCCAGCAGCTTAGGAGCGACAGCGACCTCTGGAAACACCATATATTTT	CASSLGATATSGNTIYF
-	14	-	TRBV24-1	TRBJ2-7	TGTGCCACCAGTGATCCGGACAGAACCTACGAGCAGTACTTC	CATSDPDRTYEQYF
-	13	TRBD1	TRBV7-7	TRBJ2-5	TGTGCCAGCAGCCAGACAGGGGGGGAGACCCAGTACTTC	CASSQTGGETQYF
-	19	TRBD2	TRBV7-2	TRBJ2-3	TGTGCCAGCAGCTTAGCGTTATTACTAGCGGGGGGACTCACAGATACGCAGTATTTT	CASSLALLLAGGLTDTQYF
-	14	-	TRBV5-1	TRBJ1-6	TGCGCCAGCAGCTTGGGGCGCGGGAATTCACCCCTCCACTTT	CASSLGRGNSPLHF
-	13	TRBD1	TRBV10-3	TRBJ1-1	TGTGCCATCAGTACCGGACAGGGGAGTGAAGCTTTCTTT	CAISTGQGSEAFF
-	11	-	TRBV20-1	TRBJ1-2	TGCAGTGGGGGGGCGGGGGGGGGCTACACCTTC	CSGGAGGGYTF
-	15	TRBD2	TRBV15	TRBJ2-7	TGTGCCACCAGCAGAGAACTAGCGGGGCCCTACGAGCAGTACTTC	CATSRELAGPYEQYF
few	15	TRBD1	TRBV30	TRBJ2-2	TGTGCCTGGAGTGTCAAGGGGGCAGGGGCCGGGGAGCTGTTTTTT	CAWSVKGAGAGELFF
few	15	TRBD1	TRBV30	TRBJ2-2	TGTGCCTGGAAAGTCGGGACAGTTAACACCGGGGAGCTGTTTTTT	CAWKVGTVNTGELFF
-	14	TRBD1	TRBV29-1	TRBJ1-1	TGCAGCGTTGACCGACAGGGCATGAACACTGAAGCTTTCTTT	CSVDRQGMNTEAFF
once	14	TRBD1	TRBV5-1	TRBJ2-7	TGCGCCAGCAGCATCCTAGCCCAGGGGGACGAGCAGTACTTC	CASSILAQGDEQYF
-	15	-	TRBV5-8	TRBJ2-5	TGTGCCAGCAGCTTGGCGTGGAGGGGCCAAGAGACCCAGTACTTC	CASSLAWRGQETQYF